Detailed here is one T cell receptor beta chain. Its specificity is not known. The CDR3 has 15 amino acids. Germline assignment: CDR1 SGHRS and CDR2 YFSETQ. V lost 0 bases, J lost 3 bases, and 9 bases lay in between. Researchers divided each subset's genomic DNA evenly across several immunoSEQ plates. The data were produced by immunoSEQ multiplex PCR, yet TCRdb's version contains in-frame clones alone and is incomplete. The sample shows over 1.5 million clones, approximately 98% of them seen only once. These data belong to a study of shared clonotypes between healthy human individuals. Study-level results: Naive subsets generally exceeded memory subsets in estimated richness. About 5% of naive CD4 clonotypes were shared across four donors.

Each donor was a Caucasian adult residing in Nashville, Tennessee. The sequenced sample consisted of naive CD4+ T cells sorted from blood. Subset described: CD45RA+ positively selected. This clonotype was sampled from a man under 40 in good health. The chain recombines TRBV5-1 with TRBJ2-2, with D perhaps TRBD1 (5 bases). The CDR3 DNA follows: TGCGCCAGCAGCTTGGCCGCCAGGGACACCGGGGAGCTGTTTTTT. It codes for CASSLAARDTGELFF.